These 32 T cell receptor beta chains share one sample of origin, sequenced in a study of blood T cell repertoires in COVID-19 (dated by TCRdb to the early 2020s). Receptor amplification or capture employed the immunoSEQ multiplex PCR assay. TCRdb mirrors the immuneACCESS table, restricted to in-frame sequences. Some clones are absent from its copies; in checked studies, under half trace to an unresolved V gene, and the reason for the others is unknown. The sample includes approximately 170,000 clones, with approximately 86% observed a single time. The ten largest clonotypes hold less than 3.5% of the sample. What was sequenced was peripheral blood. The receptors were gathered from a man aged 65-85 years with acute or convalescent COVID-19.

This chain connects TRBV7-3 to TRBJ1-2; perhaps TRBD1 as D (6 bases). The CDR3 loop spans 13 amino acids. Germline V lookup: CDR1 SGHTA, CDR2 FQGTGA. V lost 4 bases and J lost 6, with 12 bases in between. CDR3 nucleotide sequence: TGTGCCAGCAGCTCCCATTACAGGGATGGCTACACCTTC. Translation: CASSSHYRDGYTF.

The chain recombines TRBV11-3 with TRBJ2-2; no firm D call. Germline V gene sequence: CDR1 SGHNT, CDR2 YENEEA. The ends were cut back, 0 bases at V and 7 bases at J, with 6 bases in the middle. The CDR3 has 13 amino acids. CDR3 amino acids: CASSLEAHGELFF. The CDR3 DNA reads TGTGCCAGCAGCTTAGAAGCCCACGGGGAGCTGTTTTTT.

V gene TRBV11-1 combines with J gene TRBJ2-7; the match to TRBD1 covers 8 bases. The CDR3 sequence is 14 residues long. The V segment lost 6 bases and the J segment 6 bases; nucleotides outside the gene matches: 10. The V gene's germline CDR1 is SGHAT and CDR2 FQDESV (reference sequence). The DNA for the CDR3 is TGTGCCAGCAGGACCTCCAGGGGGCGAAGCGAGCAGTACTTC. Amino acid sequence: CASRTSRGRSEQYF.

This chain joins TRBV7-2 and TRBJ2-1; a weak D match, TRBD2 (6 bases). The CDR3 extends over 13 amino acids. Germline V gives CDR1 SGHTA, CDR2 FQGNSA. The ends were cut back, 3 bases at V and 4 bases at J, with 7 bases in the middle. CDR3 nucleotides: TGTGCCAGCAGCTTGGGACTGTACAATGAGCAGTTCTTC. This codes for CASSLGLYNEQFF.

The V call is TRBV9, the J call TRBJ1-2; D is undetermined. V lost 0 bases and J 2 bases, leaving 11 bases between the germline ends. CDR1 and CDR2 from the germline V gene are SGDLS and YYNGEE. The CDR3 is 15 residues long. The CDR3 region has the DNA TGTGCCAGCAGCGTAGCCCCAAACGGGAACTATGGCTACACCTTC. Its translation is CASSVAPNGNYGYTF. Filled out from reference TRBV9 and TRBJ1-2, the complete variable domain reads DSGVTQTPKHLITATGQRVTLRCSPRSGDLSVYWYQQSLDQGLQFLIQYYNGEERAKGNILERFSAQQFPDLHSELNLSSLELGDSALYFCASSVAPNGNYGYTFGSGTRLTVV.

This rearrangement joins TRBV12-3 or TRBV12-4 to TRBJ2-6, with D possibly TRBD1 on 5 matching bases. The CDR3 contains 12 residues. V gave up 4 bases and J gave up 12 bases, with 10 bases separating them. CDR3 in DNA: TGTGCCAGCAGTTCAGGGATCCGCGTCCTGACTTTC. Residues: CASSSGIRVLTF.

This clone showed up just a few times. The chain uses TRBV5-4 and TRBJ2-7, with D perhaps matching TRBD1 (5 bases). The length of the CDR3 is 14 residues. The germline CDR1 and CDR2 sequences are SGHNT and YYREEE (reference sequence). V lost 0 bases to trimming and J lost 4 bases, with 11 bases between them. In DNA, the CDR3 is TGTGCCAGCAGCTTGGAGGCAGGGCGGTACGAGCAGTACTTC. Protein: CASSLEAGRYEQYF.

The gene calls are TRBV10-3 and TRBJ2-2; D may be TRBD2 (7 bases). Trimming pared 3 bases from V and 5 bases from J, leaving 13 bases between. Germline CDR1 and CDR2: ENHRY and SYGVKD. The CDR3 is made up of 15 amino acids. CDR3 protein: CAISDAGALTGELFF. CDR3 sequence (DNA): TGTGCCATCAGTGATGCGGGGGCCCTAACCGGGGAGCTGTTTTTT.

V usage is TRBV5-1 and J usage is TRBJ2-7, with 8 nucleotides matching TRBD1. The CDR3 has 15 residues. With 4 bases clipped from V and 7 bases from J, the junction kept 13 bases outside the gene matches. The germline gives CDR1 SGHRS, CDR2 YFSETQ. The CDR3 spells CASSADRGALGEQYF. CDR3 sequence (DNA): TGCGCCAGCAGCGCCGACAGGGGCGCTTTGGGGGAGCAGTACTTC.

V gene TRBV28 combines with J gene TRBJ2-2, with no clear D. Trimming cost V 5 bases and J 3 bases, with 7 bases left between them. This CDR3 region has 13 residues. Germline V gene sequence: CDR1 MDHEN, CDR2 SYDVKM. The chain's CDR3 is CASSQPDTGELFF. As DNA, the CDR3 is TGTGCCAGCAGTCAACCGGACACCGGGGAGCTGTTTTTT.

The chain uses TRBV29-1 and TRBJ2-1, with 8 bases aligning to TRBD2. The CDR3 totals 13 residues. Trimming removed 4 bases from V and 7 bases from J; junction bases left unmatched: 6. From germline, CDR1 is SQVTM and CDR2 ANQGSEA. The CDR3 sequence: CSVGELAENEQFF. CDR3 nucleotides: TGCAGCGTTGGGGAACTAGCGGAAAATGAGCAGTTCTTC.

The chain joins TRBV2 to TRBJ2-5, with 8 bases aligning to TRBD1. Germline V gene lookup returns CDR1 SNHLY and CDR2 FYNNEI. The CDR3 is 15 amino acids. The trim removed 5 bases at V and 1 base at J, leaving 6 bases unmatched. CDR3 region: CASSIRTGGQETQYF. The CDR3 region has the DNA TGTGCCAGCAGTATCAGAACAGGGGGCCAAGAGACCCAGTACTTC.

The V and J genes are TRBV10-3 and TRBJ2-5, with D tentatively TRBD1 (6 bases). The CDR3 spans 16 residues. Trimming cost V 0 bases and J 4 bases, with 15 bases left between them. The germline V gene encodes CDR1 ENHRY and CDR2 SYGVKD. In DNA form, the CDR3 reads TGTGCCATCAGTGAGTCTCACAGGGCAGGAGGAGAGACCCAGTACTTC. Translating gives CAISESHRAGGETQYF.

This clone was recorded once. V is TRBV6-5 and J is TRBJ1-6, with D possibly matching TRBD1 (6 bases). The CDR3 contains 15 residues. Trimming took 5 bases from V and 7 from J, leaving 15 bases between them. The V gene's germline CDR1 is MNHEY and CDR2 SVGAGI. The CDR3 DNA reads TGTGCCAGCAGTACACAGGGAGGGCTAAATTCACCCCTCCACTTT. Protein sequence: CASSTQGGLNSPLHF.

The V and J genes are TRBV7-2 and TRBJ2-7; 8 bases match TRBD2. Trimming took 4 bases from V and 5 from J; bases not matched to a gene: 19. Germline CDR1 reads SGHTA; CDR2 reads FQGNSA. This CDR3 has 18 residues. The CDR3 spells CASSSPGRASGFGDEQYF. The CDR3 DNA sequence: TGTGCCAGCAGCTCGCCCGGGAGGGCCTCTGGGTTTGGTGACGAGCAGTACTTC. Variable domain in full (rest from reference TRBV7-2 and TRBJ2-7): GAGVSQSPSNKVTEKGKDVELRCDPISGHTALYWYRQSLGQGLEFLIYFQGNSAPDKSGLPSDRFSAERTGGSVSTLTIQRTQQEDSAVYLCASSSPGRASGFGDEQYFGPGTRLTVT.

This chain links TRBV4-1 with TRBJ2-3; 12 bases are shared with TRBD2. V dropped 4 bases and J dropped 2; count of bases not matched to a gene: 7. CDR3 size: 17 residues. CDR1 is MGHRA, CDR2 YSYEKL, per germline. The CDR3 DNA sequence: TGCGCCAGCAGCCGAGGGACTAGCGGGTCCTCCACAGATACGCAGTATTTT. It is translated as CASSRGTSGSSTDTQYF.

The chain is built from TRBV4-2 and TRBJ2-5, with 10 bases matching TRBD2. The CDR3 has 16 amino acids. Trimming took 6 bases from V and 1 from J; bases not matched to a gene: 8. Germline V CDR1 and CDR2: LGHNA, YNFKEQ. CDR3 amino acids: CASSRSGGPRQETQYF. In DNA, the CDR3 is TGTGCCAGCAGTCGTAGCGGGGGGCCACGCCAAGAGACCCAGTACTTC.

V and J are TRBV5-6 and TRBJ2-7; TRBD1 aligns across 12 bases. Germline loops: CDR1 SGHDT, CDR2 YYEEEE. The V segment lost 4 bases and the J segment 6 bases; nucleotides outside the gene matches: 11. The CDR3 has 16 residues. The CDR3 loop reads CASSSLGVGQGAEQYF. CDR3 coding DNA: TGTGCCAGCAGCAGCTTGGGGGTGGGACAGGGGGCCGAGCAGTACTTC.

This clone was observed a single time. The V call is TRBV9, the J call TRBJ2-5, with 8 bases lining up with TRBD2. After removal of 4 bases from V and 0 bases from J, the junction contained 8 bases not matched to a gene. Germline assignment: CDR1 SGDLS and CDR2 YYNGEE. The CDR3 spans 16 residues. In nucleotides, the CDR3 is TGTGCCAGCAGCCCGTTCGGCGGGGGGTACCAAGAGACCCAGTACTTC. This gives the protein CASSPFGGGYQETQYF. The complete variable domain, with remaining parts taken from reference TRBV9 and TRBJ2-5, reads DSGVTQTPKHLITATGQRVTLRCSPRSGDLSVYWYQQSLDQGLQFLIQYYNGEERAKGNILERFSAQQFPDLHSELNLSSLELGDSALYFCASSPFGGGYQETQYFGPGTRLLVL.

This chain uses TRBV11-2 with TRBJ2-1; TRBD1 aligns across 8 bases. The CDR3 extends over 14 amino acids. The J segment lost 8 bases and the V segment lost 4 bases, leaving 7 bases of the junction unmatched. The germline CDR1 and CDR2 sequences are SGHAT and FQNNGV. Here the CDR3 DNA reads TGTGCCAGCAGCTCCTGGACAGGGTGGTATGAGCAGTTCTTC. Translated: CASSSWTGWYEQFF. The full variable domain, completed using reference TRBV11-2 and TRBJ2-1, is EAGVAQSPRYKIIEKRQSVAFWCNPISGHATLYWYQQILGQGPKLLIQFQNNGVVDDSQLPKDRFSAERLKGVDSTLKIQPAKLEDSAVYLCASSSWTGWYEQFFGPGTRLTVL.

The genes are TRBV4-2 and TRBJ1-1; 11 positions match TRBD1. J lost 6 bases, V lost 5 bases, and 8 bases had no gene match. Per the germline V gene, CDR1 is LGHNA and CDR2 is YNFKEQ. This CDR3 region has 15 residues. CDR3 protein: CASSSGQGAGPEAFF. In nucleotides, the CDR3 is TGTGCCAGCAGCTCTGGACAGGGGGCGGGCCCTGAAGCTTTCTTT.

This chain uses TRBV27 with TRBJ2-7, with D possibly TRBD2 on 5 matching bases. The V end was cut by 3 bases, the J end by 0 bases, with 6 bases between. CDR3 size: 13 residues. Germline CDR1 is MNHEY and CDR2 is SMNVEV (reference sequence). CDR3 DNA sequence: TGTGCCAGCAGTTTCCGGGACTCCTACGAGCAGTACTTC. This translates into CASSFRDSYEQYF.

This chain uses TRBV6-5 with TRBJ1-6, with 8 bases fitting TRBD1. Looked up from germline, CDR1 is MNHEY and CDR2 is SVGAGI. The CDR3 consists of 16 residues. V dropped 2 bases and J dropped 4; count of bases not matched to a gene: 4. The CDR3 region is CASSYEGTGYNSPLHF. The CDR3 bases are TGTGCCAGCAGTTACGAAGGGACAGGATATAATTCACCCCTCCACTTT.

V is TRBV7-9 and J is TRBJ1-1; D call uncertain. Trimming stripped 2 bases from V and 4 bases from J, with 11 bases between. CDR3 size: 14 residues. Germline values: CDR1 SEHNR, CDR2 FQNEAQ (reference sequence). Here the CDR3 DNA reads TGTGCCAGCAGCTTATCGCTGGGAGGCACTGAAGCTTTCTTT. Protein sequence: CASSLSLGGTEAFF.

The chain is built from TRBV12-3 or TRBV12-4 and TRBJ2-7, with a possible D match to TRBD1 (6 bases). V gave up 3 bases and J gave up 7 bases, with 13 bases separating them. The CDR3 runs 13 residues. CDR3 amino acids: CASSFWAGEEQYF. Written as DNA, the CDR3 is TGTGCCAGCAGTTTCTGGGCAGGGGAAGAGCAGTACTTC.

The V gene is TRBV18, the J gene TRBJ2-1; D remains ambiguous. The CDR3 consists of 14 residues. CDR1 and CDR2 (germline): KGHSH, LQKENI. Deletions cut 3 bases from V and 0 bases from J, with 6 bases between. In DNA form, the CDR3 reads TGTGCCAGCTCACCGGGCACCTCCTACAATGAGCAGTTCTTC. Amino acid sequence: CASSPGTSYNEQFF.

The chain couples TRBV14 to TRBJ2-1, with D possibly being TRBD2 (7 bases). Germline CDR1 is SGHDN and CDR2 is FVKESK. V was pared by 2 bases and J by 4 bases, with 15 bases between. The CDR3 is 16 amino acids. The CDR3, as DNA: TGTGCCAGCAGCCAATTGGGGGGGGCGGTATACAATGAGCAGTTCTTC. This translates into CASSQLGGAVYNEQFF.

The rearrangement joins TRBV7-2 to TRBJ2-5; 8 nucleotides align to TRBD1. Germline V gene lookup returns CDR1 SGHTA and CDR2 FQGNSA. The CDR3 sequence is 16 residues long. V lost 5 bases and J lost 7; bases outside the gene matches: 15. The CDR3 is CASSRVGTGGLMTQYF. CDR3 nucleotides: TGTGCCAGCAGCAGGGTGGGGACAGGTGGTTTAATGACCCAGTACTTC.

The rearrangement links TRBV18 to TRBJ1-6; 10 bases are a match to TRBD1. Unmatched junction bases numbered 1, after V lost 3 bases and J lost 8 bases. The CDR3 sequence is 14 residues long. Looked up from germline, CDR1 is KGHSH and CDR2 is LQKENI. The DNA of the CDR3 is TGTGCCAGCTCACCTGGGACAGGGGATTCACCCCTCCACTTT. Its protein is CASSPGTGDSPLHF.

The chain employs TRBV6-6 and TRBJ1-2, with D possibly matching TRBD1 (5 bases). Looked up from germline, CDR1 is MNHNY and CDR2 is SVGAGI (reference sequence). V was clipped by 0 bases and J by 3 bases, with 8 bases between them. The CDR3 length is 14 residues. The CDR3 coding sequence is TGTGCCAGCAGTTACTCGGGGGAGGACTATGGCTACACCTTC. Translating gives CASSYSGEDYGYTF.

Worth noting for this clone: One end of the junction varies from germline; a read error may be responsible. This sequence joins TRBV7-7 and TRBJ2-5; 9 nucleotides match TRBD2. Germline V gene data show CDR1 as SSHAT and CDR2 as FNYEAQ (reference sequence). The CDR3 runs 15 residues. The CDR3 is CASSLAGDKQETQYF. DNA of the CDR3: TGTGCTAGCAGCTTAGCGGGGGACAAACAAGAGACCCAGTACTTC. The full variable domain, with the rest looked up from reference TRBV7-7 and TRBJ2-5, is GAGVSQSPRYKVTKRGQDVTLRCDPISSHATLYWYQQALGQGPEFLTYFNYEAQPDKSGLPSDRFSAERPEGSISTLTIQRTEQRDSAMYRCASSLAGDKQETQYFGPGTRLLVL.

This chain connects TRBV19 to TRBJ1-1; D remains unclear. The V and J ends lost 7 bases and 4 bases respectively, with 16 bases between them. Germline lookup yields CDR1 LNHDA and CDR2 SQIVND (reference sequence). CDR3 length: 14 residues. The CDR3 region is CASKGARFGTEAFF. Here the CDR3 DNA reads TGTGCCAGTAAAGGTGCGCGGTTTGGCACTGAAGCTTTCTTT.